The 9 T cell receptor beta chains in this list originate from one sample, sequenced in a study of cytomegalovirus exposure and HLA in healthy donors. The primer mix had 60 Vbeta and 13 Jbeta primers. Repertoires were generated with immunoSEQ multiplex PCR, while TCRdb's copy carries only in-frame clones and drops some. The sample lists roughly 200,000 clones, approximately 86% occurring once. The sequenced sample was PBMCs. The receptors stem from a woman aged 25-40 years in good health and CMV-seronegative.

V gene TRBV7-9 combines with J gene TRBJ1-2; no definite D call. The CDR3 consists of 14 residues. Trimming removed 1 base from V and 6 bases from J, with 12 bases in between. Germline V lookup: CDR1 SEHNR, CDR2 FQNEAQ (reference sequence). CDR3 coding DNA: TGTGCCAGCAGCTTAGGGCAGGCGATTGATGGCTACACCTTC. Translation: CASSLGQAIDGYTF.

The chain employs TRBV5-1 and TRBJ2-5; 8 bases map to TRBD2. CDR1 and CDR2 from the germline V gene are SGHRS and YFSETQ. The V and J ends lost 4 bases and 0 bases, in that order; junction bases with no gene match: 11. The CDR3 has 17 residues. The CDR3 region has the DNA TGCGCCAGCAGCCTTGGTAGTAGCGGGGCCTACCAAGAGACCCAGTACTTC. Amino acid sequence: CASSLGSSGAYQETQYF.

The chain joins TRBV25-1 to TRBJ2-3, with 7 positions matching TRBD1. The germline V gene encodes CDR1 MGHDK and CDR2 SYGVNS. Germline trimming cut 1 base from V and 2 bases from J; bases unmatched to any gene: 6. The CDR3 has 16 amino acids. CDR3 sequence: CASSESQGWDTDTQYF. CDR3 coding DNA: TGTGCCAGCAGTGAATCACAGGGGTGGGACACAGATACGCAGTATTTT.

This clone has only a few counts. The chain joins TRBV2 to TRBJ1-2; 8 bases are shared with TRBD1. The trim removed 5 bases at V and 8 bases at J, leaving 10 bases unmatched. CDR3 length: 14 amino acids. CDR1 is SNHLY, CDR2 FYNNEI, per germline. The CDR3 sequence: CASSPDREVVGYTF. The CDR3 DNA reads TGTGCCAGCAGTCCGGACAGGGAGGTGGTAGGCTACACCTTC.

The CDR3 sequence is CASSPVEGSTTGELFF. CDR3 nucleotides: TGTGCCAGCAGCCCGGTCGAAGGGAGTACCACCGGGGAGCTGTTTTTT. The chain joins TRBV7-9 to TRBJ2-2, with D possibly matching TRBD2 (5 bases). V lost 5 bases and J lost 4, with 17 bases in between. The germline CDR1 and CDR2 sequences are SEHNR and FQNEAQ (reference sequence). The CDR3 is made up of 16 amino acids.

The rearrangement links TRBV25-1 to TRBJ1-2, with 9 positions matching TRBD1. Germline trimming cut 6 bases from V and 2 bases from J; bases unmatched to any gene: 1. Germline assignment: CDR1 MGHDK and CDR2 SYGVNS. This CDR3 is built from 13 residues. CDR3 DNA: TGTGCCAGCAGGGGGACAGGGAACTATGGCTACACCTTC. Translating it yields CASRGTGNYGYTF.

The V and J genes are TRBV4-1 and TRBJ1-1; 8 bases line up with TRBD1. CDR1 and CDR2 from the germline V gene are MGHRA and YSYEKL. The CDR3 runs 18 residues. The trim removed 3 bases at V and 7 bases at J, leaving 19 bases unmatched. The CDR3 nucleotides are TGCGCCAGCAGCCAGATCGGGACAGGTATACGGCACTCAAATGAAGCTTTCTTT. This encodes CASSQIGTGIRHSNEAFF.

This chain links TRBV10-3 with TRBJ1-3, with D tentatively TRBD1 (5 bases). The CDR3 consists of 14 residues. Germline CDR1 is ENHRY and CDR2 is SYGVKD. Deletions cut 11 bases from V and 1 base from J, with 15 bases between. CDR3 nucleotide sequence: TGTGCCTCAGGAGTCGGGGGTTCTGGAAACACCATATATTTT. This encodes CASGVGGSGNTIYF.

This chain's CDR3 is CASSFGRGNQPQHF. As DNA, the CDR3 is TGTGCCAGCAGCTTTGGCAGGGGCAATCAGCCCCAGCATTTT. The V and J genes are TRBV5-5 and TRBJ1-5; a weak D match, TRBD1 (5 bases). Germline CDR1 SGHKS, CDR2 YYEKEE (reference sequence). V was clipped by 2 bases and J by 2 bases, with 8 bases between them. The CDR3 is 14 residues long.